The entry below gives a single TCR beta chain sequence along with its context. The entry originates in a study of blood T cell repertoires in COVID-19. Original data processing: Nucleated cell counts were estimated from reference gene primer amplification. Sequencing used immunoSEQ multiplex PCR; TCRdb keeps in-frame clones, though not all of them. The V and J calls and clone size come from that table; D and trimming were worked out from the DNA. The sample records roughly 87,000 clones, roughly 86% being singletons. Germline CDR1 and CDR2: LGHDT and YNNKEL (reference sequence). Trimming took 2 bases from V and 4 from J; bases not matched to a gene: 7. This CDR3 comprises 15 residues.

This clonotype was obtained from a man aged 40-50 years with acute or convalescent COVID-19. V is TRBV3-1 (or the pseudogene TRBV3-2) and J is TRBJ2-5; TRBD2 matches 7 bases. Material for sequencing was peripheral blood. Written as DNA, the CDR3 is TGTGCCAGCAGCCAATTTGCGGGAGTTCGAGAGACCCAGTACTTC. It encodes CASSQFAGVRETQYF.